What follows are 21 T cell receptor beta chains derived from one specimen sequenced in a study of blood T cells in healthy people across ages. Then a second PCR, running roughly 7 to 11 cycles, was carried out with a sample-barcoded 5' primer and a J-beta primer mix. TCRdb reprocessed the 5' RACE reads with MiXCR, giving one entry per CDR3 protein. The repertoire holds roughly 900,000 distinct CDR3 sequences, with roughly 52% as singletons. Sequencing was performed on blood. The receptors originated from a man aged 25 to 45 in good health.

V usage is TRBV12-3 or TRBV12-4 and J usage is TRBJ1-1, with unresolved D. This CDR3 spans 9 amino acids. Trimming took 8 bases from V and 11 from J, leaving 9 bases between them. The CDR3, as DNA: TGTGCCAGCGGCCAGGCCGCTTTCTTT. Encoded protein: CASGQAAFF.

In DNA, the CDR3 is TGCAGTGGCGACGACCCAACAGGGTTCTATGGCTACACCTTC. Protein product: CSGDDPTGFYGYTF. The chain carries TRBV20-1 and TRBJ1-2; D is perhaps TRBD1 (6 bases). Germline CDR1 is DFQATT and CDR2 is SNEGSKA (reference sequence). The CDR3 consists of 14 residues. V was trimmed by 7 bases and J by 4 bases, leaving 19 bases between them.

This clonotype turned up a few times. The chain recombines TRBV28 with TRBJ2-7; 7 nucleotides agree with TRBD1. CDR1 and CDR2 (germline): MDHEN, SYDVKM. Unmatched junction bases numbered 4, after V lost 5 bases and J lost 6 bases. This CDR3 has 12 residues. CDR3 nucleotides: TGTGCCAGCAGTCCACAGGGGCCCGAGCAGTACTTC. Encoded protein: CASSPQGPEQYF.

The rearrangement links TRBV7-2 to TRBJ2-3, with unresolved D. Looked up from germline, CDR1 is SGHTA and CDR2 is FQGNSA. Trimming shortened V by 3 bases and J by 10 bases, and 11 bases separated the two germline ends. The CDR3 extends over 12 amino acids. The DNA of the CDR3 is TGTGCCAGCAGCTTGATGTCCAACGCGCAGTATTTT. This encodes CASSLMSNAQYF.

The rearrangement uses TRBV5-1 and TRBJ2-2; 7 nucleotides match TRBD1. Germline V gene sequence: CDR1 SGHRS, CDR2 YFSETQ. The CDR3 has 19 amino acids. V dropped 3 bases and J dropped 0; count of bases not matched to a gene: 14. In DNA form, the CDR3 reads TGCGCCAGCAGCTCCCACGACGGGACAGCCCTTTCGAACACCGGGGAGCTGTTTTTT. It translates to CASSSHDGTALSNTGELFF.

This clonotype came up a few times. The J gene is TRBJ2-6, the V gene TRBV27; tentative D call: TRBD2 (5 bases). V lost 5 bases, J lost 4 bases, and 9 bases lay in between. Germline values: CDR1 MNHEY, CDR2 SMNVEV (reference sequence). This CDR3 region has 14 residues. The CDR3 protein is CASSAPGGANVLTF. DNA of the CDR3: TGTGCCAGCAGTGCCCCGGGAGGGGCCAACGTCCTGACTTTC. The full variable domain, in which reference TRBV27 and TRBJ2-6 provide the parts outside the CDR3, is EAQVTQNPRYLITVTGKKLTVTCSQNMNHEYMSWYRQDPGLGLRQIYYSMNVEVTDKGDVPEGYKVSRKEKRNFPLILESPSPNQTSLYFCASSAPGGANVLTFGAGSRLTVL.

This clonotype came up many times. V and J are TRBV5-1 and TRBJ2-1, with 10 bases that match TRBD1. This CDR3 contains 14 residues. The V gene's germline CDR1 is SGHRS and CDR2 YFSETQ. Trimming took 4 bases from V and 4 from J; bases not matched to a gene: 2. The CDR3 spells CASSGGQGYNEQFF. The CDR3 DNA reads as TGCGCCAGCAGCGGGGGACAGGGGTACAATGAGCAGTTCTTC. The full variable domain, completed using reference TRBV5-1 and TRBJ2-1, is KAGVTQTPRYLIKTRGQQVTLSCSPISGHRSVSWYQQTPGQGLQFLFEYFSETQRNKGNFPGRFSGRQFSNSRSEMNVSTLELGDSALYLCASSGGQGYNEQFFGPGTRLTVL.

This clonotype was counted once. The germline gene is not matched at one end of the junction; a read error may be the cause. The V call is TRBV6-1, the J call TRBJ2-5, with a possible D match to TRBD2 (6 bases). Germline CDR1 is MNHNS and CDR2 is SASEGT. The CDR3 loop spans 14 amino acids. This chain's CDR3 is CTSSEAGSQETQYF. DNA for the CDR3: TGTACCAGCAGTGAAGCGGGTTCACAAGAGACCCAGTACTTC.

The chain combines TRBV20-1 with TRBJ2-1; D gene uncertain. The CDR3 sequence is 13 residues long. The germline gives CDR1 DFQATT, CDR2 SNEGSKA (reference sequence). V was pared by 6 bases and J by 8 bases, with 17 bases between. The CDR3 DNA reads TGCAGTGCCATCCCCGGCGGCAGAGATGAGCAGTTCTTC. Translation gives CSAIPGGRDEQFF.

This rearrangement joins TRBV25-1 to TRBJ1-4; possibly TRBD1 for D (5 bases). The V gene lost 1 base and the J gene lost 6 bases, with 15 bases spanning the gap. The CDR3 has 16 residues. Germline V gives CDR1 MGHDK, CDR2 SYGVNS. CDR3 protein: CASSEFDGGDHEKLFF. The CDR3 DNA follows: TGTGCCAGCAGTGAATTTGACGGGGGGGACCATGAAAAACTGTTTTTT.

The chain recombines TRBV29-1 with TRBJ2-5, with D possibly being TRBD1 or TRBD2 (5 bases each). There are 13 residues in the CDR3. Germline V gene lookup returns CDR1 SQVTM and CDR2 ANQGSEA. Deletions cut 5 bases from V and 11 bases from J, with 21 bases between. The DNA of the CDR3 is TGCAGCGTTTGCGGGTTGGGGGAAAGGGAGCAGTACTTC. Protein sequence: CSVCGLGEREQYF.

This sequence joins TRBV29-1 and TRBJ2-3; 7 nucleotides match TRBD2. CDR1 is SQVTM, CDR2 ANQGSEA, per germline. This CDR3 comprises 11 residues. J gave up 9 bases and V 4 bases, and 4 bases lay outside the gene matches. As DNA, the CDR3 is TGCAGCGTTGGCTGGGAGGGGACGCAGTATTTT. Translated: CSVGWEGTQYF.

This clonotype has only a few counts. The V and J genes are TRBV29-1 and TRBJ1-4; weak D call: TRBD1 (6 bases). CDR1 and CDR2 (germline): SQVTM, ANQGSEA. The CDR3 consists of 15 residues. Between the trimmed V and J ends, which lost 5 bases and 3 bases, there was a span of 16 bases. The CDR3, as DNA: TGCAGCGTTTTCGAGACAGGATCCTCTAATGAAAAACTGTTTTTT. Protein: CSVFETGSSNEKLFF.

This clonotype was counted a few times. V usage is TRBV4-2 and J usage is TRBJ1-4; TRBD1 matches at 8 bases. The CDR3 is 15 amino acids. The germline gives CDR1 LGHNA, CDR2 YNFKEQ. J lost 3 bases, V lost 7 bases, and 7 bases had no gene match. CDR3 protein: CASKIAGGANEKLFF. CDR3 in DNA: TGTGCCAGCAAAATTGCAGGGGGCGCTAATGAAAAACTGTTTTTT.

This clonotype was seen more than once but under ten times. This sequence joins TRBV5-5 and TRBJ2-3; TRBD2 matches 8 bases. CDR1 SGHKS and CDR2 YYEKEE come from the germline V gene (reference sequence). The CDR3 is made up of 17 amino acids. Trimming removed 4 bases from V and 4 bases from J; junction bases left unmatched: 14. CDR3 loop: CASSLNPSGSSADTQYF. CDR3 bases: TGTGCCAGCAGCCTAAACCCCAGCGGGAGCAGCGCAGATACGCAGTATTTT.

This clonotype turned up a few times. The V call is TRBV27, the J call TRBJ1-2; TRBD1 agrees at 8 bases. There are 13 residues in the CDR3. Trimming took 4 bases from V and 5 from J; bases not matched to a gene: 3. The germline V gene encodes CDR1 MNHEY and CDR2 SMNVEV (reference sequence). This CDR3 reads CASSYDRGYGYTF. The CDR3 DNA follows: TGTGCCAGCAGTTACGACAGGGGATATGGCTACACCTTC.

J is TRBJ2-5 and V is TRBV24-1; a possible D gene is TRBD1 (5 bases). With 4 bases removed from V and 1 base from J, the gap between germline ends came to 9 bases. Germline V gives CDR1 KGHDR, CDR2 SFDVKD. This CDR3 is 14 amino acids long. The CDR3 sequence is CATSDRTLQETQYF. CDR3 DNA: TGTGCCACCAGTGACCGGACACTCCAAGAGACCCAGTACTTC.

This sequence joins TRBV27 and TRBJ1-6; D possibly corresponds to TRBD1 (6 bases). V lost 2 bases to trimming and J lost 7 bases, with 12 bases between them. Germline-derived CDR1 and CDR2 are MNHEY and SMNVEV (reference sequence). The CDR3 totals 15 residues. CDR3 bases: TGTGCCAGCAGTTTACCTACAGGGCACAATTCACCCCTCCACTTT. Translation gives CASSLPTGHNSPLHF.

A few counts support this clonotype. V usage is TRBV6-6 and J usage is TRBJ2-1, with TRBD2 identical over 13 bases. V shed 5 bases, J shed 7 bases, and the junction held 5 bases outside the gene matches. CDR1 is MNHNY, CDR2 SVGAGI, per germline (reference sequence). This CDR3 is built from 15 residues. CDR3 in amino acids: CASSTGTSGDNEQFF. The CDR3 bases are TGTGCCAGCAGTACCGGGACTAGCGGGGATAATGAGCAGTTCTTC.

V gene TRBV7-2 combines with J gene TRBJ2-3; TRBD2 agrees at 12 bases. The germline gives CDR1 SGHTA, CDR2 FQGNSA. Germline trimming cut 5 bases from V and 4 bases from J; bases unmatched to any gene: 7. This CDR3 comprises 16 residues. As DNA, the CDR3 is TGTGCCAGCAGCGGACGACTAGCGGGGGATCCAGATACGCAGTATTTT. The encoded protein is CASSGRLAGDPDTQYF.

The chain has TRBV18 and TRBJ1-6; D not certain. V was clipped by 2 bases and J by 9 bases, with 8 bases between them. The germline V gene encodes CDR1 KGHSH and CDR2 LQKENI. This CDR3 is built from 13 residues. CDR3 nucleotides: TGTGCCAGCTCACCAGGGAGCGGTTCACCCCTCCACTTT. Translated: CASSPGSGSPLHF.